Below are 18 T cell receptor beta chains sequenced from a single sample in a study of T-cell reconstitution after alpha-beta-depleted transplantation in children. Unique molecular identifiers tagged the TCRbeta library. TCRdb passed the PCR reads through MiXCR, listing each CDR3 protein once. The sample carries hundreds of thousands of distinct CDR3 sequences, roughly 18% recorded once. The starting material was PBMCs, mostly from graft donor cells, obtained 360 days after TCRalphabeta/CD19-depleted stem cell transplant. The receptors were sampled from a male patient under 10 years old who had a stem cell transplant for acute lymphoblastic leukemia, so the T cells may come from the graft donor.

With respect to this clonotype: The conserved phenylalanine or tryptophan is not found at the CDR3 terminus, so this likely reflects a read error. This rearrangement joins TRBV12-3 or TRBV12-4 to TRBJ1-6; D is unclear. V lost 8 bases and J lost 0, with 8 bases in between. This CDR3 region has 14 residues. CDR3 region: CASGLSSYNSPLHC. Here the CDR3 DNA reads TGTGCCAGCGGGTTGAGCTCCTATAATTCACCCCTCCACTGT.

This clonotype appeared a few times. V gene TRBV28 combines with J gene TRBJ2-3; no firm D call. The germline CDR1 and CDR2 sequences are MDHEN and SYDVKM. The CDR3 is 14 amino acids. V gave up 7 bases and J gave up 4 bases, with 15 bases separating them. CDR3 protein: CASTSAGSPDTQYF. The DNA of the CDR3 is TGTGCCAGCACCTCGGCCGGATCCCCAGATACGCAGTATTTT.

The CDR3 coding sequence is TGTGCCAGCAGTGGGGGAGGGCAGTTCTTC. This sequence encodes CASSGGGQFF. The chain uses TRBV2 and TRBJ2-1, with a weak D call TRBD2 (6 bases). CDR3 length: 10 residues. Per germline, CDR1 SNHLY and CDR2 FYNNEI. Trimming pared 4 bases from V and 12 bases from J, leaving 7 bases between.

The V gene is TRBV24-1, the J gene TRBJ1-5; the D gene is possibly TRBD1 (6 bases). The germline CDR1 and CDR2 sequences are KGHDR and SFDVKD. V was shortened by 3 bases and J by 1 base, with 12 bases between the two germline ends. This CDR3 region has 16 residues. Here the CDR3 DNA reads TGTGCCACCAGTGATCGGAACAGGGCGAGCAATCAGCCCCAGCATTTT. Translation gives CATSDRNRASNQPQHF.

The gene calls are TRBV7-2 and TRBJ2-1, with TRBD1 identical over 7 bases. CDR1 and CDR2 from the germline V gene are SGHTA and FQGNSA. The CDR3 totals 16 residues. J was trimmed by 8 bases and V by 2 bases; bases with no gene match: 12. This CDR3 is CASSLFEQGNVDEQFF. The DNA of the CDR3 is TGTGCCAGCAGCTTATTCGAACAGGGGAACGTGGATGAGCAGTTCTTC.

V usage is TRBV20-1 and J usage is TRBJ2-3; 13 bases line up with TRBD2. V dropped 3 bases and J dropped 1; count of bases not matched to a gene: 1. The CDR3 is 15 amino acids. Germline V lookup: CDR1 DFQATT, CDR2 SNEGSKA (reference sequence). The CDR3: CSASTSGGGTDTQYF. The CDR3 region has the DNA TGCAGTGCTAGCACTAGCGGGGGGGGCACAGATACGCAGTATTTT.

V is TRBV4-1 and J is TRBJ2-2; D is ambiguous. This CDR3 spans 14 amino acids. Germline CDR1 is MGHRA and CDR2 is YSYEKL. The V and J ends lost 2 bases and 5 bases respectively, with 9 bases between them. The CDR3 DNA reads TGCGCCAGCAGCCAATTGGGAAGGACCGGGGAGCTGTTTTTT. This encodes CASSQLGRTGELFF.

The chain has TRBV4-3 and TRBJ2-2, with no clear D. In germline, CDR1 is LGHNA, CDR2 YSLEER. The CDR3 sequence is 16 residues long. Trimming shortened V by 3 bases and J by 2 bases, and 13 bases separated the two germline ends. In DNA, the CDR3 is TGCGCCAGCAGCCAGGATCAAAACCTCAACACCGGGGAGCTGTTTTTT. Its translation is CASSQDQNLNTGELFF.

This clonotype was observed a handful of times. The chain carries TRBV5-1 and TRBJ1-1, with TRBD1 matching over 10 bases. Per germline, CDR1 SGHRS and CDR2 YFSETQ. CDR3 length: 13 residues. After removal of 4 bases from V and 3 bases from J, the junction contained 0 bases not matched to a gene. The CDR3 spells CASSGQGDTEAFF. CDR3 in DNA: TGCGCCAGCAGCGGACAGGGGGACACTGAAGCTTTCTTT.

V usage is TRBV20-1 and J usage is TRBJ1-2; D gene ambiguous. The CDR3 consists of 10 residues. The V end was cut by 6 bases, the J end by 4 bases, with 6 bases between. Germline CDR1 is DFQATT and CDR2 is SNEGSKA (reference sequence). In DNA, the CDR3 is TGCAGTGCCCTCCCCTATGGCTACACCTTC. It is translated as CSALPYGYTF.

There are a few counts of this clonotype. The rearrangement links TRBV12-3 or TRBV12-4 to TRBJ2-5, with TRBD2 matching over 9 bases. J gave up 7 bases and V 3 bases, and 6 bases lay outside the gene matches. This CDR3 has 14 amino acids. The CDR3 protein is CASSLTSGPGTQYF. The CDR3 bases are TGTGCCAGCAGTTTGACTAGCGGCCCCGGGACCCAGTACTTC.

J is TRBJ2-7 and V is TRBV27; possibly TRBD2 for D (5 bases). CDR3 length equals 14 residues. Germline lookup yields CDR1 MNHEY and CDR2 SMNVEV (reference sequence). The V gene lost 6 bases and the J gene lost 2 bases, with 14 bases spanning the gap. This chain's CDR3 is CASSHTGMTYEQYF. Written as DNA, the CDR3 is TGTGCCAGCAGCCATACCGGGATGACCTACGAGCAGTACTTC.

This clonotype was recorded many times. The chain combines TRBV2 with TRBJ1-3; 8 bases align to TRBD1. V shed 6 bases and J 7 bases; nucleotides not matched to a gene: 5. This CDR3 spans 13 amino acids. Germline loops: CDR1 SNHLY, CDR2 FYNNEI. The CDR3 coding sequence is TGTGCCAGCAGAAAGGACAGGGTTAACACCATATATTTT. Amino acid sequence: CASRKDRVNTIYF.

This chain connects TRBV20-1 to TRBJ2-7, with 7 positions matching TRBD2. Germline V CDR1 and CDR2: DFQATT, SNEGSKA (reference sequence). V was clipped by 3 bases and J by 2 bases; unmatched bases: 4. The CDR3 sequence is 13 residues long. The CDR3: CSASSSGTYEQYF. In nucleotides, the CDR3 is TGCAGTGCTAGTTCTAGCGGAACCTACGAGCAGTACTTC.

This sequence joins TRBV7-9 and TRBJ1-2, with a tentative D call TRBD1 (5 bases). V lost 4 bases and J lost 2, with 8 bases in between. This CDR3 is 13 amino acids long. Germline CDR1 and CDR2: SEHNR and FQNEAQ (reference sequence). DNA for the CDR3: TGTGCCAGCAGCTCGAGGGGAAACTATGGCTACACCTTC. Protein product: CASSSRGNYGYTF. Looking up the rest from reference TRBV7-9 and TRBJ1-2 gives the full variable domain: DTGVSQNPRHKITKRGQNVTFRCDPISEHNRLYWYRQTLGQGPEFLTYFQNEAQLEKSRLLSDRFSAERPKGSFSTLEIQRTEQGDSAMYLCASSSRGNYGYTFGSGTRLTVV.

V is TRBV10-3 and J is TRBJ2-7; a weak D match, TRBD2 (5 bases). The germline CDR1 and CDR2 sequences are ENHRY and SYGVKD. This CDR3 spans 14 amino acids. Trimming took 0 bases from V and 5 from J, leaving 11 bases between them. The CDR3 reads CAISESEAFHEQYF. The CDR3 DNA sequence: TGTGCCATCAGTGAGTCGGAGGCCTTCCACGAGCAGTACTTC.

There are many counts of this clonotype. The chain couples TRBV10-1 to TRBJ2-1, with D unclear. Looked up from germline, CDR1 is WNHNN and CDR2 is SYGVQD (reference sequence). There are 13 residues in the CDR3. Trimming cost V 4 bases and J 9 bases, with 13 bases left between them. In nucleotides, the CDR3 is TGCGCCAGCAGTGTCCCCCTTACGGGTGAGCAGTTCTTC. Translated: CASSVPLTGEQFF.

The chain links TRBV2 to TRBJ2-2; D call uncertain. Germline V gives CDR1 SNHLY, CDR2 FYNNEI. V was clipped by 4 bases and J by 1 base, with 16 bases between them. This CDR3 has 17 amino acids. This CDR3 reads CASSVQNLRLNTGELFF. The CDR3, as DNA: TGTGCCAGCAGTGTACAGAACCTTAGGTTGAACACCGGGGAGCTGTTTTTT. The whole variable domain, filled in from reference TRBV2 and TRBJ2-2, reads EPEVTQTPSHQVTQMGQEVILRCVPISNHLYFYWYRQILGQKVEFLVSFYNNEISEKSEIFDDQFSVERPDGSNFTLKIRSTKLEDSAMYFCASSVQNLRLNTGELFFGEGSRLTVL.